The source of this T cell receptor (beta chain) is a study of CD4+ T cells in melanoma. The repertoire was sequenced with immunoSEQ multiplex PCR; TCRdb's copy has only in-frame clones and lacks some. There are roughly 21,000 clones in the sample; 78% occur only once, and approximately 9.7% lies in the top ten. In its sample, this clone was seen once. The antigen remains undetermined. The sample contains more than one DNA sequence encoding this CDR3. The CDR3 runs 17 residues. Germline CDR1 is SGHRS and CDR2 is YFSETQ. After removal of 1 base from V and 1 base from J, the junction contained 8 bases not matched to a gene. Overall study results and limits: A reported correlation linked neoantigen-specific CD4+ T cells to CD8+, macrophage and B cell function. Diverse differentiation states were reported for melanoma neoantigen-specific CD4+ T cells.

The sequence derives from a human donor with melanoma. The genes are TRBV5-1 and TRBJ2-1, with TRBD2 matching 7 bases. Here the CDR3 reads CASSLKLLAVSYNEQFF. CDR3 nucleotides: TGCGCCAGCAGCTTGAAGCTCCTAGCGGTTTCCTACAATGAGCAGTTCTTC.